This T cell receptor (beta chain) was retrieved from a study of T cell responses to AZD1222 COVID-19 vaccine. Study-level information: Timing groups of about 4 and about 12 weeks for second doses were pooled.

Whole-study findings and limits: Nearly half of unique spike-specific TCRs reportedly avoided B.1.351 and B.1.1.7 mutated regions. Baseline serology detected seropositivity in only six AZD1222 recipients.

Trimming removed 3 bases from V and 7 bases from J; junction bases left unmatched: 5. The CDR3 sequence is 14 residues long. Germline assignment: CDR1 SNHLY and CDR2 FYNNEI. For this clone: The antigen remains undetermined.

Produced via immunoSEQ multiplex PCR; TCRdb's table is partial and in-frame only. The sample contains about 160,000 clones, 90% of which appear only once. Sequencing used peripheral blood, obtained on day 0 of AZD1222 vaccination. This sequence originates from an adult in good health. This sequence joins TRBV2 and TRBJ1-4; TRBD1 aligns across 7 bases. In DNA form, the CDR3 reads TGTGCCAGCAGTGAGGGGCAGGGGGGTGAAAAACTGTTTTTT. It translates to CASSEGQGGEKLFF.